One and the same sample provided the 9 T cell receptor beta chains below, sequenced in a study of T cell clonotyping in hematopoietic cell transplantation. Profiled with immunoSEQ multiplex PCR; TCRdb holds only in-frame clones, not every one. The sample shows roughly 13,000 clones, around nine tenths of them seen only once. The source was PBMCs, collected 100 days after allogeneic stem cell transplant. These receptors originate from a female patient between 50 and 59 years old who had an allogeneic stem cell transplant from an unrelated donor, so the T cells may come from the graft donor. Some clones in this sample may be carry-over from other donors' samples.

The CDR3 bases are TGTGCCAGTAGTTCGAGGACCCCTTTCCATGGCTACACCTTC. As protein: CASSSRTPFHGYTF. This rearrangement joins TRBV19 to TRBJ1-2; D ambiguous. The CDR3 is 14 residues long. Trimming cost V 5 bases and J 6 bases, with 16 bases left between them. Germline V CDR1 and CDR2: LNHDA, SQIVND (reference sequence). Variable domain in full (rest from reference TRBV19 and TRBJ1-2): DGGITQSPKYLFRKEGQNVTLSCEQNLNHDAMYWYRQDPGQGLRLIYYSQIVNDFQKGDIAEGYSVSREKKESFPLTVTSAQKNPTAFYLCASSSRTPFHGYTFGSGTRLTVV.

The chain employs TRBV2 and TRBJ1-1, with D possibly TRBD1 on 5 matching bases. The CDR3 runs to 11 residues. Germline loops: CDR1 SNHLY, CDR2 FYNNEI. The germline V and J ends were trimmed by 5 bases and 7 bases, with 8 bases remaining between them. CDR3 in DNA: TGTGCCAGCAGTCGGACACGTGAAGCTTTCTTT. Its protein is CASSRTREAFF.

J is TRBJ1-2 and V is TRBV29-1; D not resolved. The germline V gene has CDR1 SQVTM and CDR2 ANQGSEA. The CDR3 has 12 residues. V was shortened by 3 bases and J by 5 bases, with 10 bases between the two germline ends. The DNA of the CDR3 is TGCAGCGTTGATTGGGGTCAATATGGCTACACCTTC. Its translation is CSVDWGQYGYTF. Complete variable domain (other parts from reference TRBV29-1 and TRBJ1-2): SAVISQKPSRDICQRGTSLTIQCQVDSQVTMMFWYRQQPGQSLTLIATANQGSEATYESGFVIDKFPISRPNLTFSTLTVSNMSPEDSSIYLCSVDWGQYGYTFGSGTRLTVV.

In DNA form, the CDR3 reads TGTGCCAGTAGTTCGTCGAGGGGAGGCTATGGCTACACCTTC. Its translation is CASSSSRGGYGYTF. This chain connects TRBV19 to TRBJ1-2; D is perhaps TRBD1 (5 bases). V gave up 5 bases and J gave up 4 bases, with 14 bases separating them. Germline V gene data show CDR1 as LNHDA and CDR2 as SQIVND (reference sequence). The CDR3 consists of 14 residues. Based on the CDR3 plus reference TRBV19 and TRBJ1-2, the full variable domain is DGGITQSPKYLFRKEGQNVTLSCEQNLNHDAMYWYRQDPGQGLRLIYYSQIVNDFQKGDIAEGYSVSREKKESFPLTVTSAQKNPTAFYLCASSSSRGGYGYTFGSGTRLTVV.

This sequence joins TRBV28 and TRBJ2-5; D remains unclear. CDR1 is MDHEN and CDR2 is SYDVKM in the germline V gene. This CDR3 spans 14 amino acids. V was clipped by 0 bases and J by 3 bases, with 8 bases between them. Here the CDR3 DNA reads TGTGCCAGCAGTTTATGGGATGTAAAAGAGACCCAGTACTTC. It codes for CASSLWDVKETQYF.

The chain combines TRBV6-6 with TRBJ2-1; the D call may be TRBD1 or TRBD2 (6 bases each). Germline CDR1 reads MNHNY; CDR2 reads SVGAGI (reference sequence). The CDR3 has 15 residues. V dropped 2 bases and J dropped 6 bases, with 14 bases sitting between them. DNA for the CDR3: TGTGCCAGCAGTTACCGAGGGGGGCACGGCAATGAGCAGTTCTTC. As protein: CASSYRGGHGNEQFF.

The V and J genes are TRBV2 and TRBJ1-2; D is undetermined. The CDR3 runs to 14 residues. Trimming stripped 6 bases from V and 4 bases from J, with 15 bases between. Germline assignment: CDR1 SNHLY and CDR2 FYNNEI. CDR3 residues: CASRDSSGSYGYTF. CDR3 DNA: TGTGCCAGCAGGGACTCCTCCGGCAGCTATGGCTACACCTTC.

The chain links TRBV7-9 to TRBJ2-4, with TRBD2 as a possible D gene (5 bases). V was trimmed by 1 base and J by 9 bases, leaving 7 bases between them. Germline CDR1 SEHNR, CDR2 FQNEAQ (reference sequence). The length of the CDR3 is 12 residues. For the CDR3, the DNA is TGTGCCAGCAGCTTAGTCACTAGCATTCAGTACTTC. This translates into CASSLVTSIQYF. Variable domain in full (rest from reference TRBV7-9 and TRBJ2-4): DTGVSQNPRHKITKRGQNVTFRCDPISEHNRLYWYRQTLGQGPEFLTYFQNEAQLEKSRLLSDRFSAERPKGSFSTLEIQRTEQGDSAMYLCASSLVTSIQYFGAGTRLSVL.

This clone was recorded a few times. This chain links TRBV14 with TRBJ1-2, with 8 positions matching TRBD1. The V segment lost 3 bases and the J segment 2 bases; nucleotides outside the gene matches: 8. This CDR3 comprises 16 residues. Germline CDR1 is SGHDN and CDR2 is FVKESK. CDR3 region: CASSHRWGDRNYGYTF. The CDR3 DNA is TGTGCCAGCAGCCACCGATGGGGGGACAGGAACTATGGCTACACCTTC. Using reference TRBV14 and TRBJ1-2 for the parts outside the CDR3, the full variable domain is EAGVTQFPSHSVIEKGQTVTLRCDPISGHDNLYWYRRVMGKEIKFLLHFVKESKQDESGMPNNRFLAERTGGTYSTLKVQPAELEDSGVYFCASSHRWGDRNYGYTFGSGTRLTVV.